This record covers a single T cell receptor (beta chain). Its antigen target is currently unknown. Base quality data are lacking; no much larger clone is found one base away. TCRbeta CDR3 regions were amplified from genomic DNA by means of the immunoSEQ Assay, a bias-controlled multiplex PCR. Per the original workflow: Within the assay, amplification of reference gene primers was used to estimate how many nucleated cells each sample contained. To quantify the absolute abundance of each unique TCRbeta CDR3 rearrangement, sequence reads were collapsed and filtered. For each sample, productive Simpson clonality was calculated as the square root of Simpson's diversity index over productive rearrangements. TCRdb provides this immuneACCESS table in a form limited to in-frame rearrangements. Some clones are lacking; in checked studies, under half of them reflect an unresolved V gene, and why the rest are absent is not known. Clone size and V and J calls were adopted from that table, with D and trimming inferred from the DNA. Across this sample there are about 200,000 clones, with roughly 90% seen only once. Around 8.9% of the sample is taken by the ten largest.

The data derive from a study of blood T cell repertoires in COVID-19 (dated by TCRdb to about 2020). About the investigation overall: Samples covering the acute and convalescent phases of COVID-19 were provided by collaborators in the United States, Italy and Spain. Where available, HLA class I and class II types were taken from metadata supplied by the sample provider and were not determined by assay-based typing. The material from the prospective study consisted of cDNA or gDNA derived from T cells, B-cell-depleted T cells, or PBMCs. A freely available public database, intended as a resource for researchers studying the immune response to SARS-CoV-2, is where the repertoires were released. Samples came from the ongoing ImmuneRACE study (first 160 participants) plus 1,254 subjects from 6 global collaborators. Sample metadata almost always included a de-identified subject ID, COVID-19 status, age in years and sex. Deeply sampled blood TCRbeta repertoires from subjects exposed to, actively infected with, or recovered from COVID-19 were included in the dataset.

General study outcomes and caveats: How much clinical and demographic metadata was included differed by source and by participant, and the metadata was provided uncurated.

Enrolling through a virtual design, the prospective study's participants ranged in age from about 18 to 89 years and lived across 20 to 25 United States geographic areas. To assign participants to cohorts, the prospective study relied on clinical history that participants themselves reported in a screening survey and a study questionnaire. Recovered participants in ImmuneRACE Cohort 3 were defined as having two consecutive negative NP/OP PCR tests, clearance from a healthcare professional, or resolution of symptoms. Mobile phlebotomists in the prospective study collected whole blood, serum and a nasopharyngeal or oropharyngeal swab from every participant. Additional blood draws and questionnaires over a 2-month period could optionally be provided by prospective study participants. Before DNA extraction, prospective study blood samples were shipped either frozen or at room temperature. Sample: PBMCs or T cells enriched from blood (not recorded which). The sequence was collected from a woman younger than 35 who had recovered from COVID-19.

CDR3 sequence: CASSQEGGQGGSPLHF. The sequence in DNA is TGCGCCAGCAGCCAAGAAGGAGGACAGGGAGGTTCACCCCTCCACTTT. This chain is built from TRBV4-1 and TRBJ1-6, with 8 middle bases fitting TRBD1. The CDR3 starts with the cysteine, ends with the phenylalanine, and has 16 residues. The entry retains the CDR3 DNA only, 48 bases that are in frame from base 1. Taken from the germline V gene, the CDR1 and CDR2 loops are MGHRA and YSYEKL. V and J are trimmed by 0 bases and 9 bases, and the gene matches miss 7 bases of the junction.